Listed here is a single T cell receptor beta chain. The PCR made use of 60 Vbeta and 13 Jbeta primers. How the authors handled the data: A follow-up analysis tallied some 80 million unique TCR beta chains, 9 million to 11 million shared. TCRdb keeps only in-frame clones here, not all; method: immunoSEQ multiplex PCR. The D gene and trimming were derived from the DNA, and the V and J assignments and clone size from that table. The sample lists about 120,000 clones; 70% to 75% were seen once. Germline trimming cut 5 bases from V and 7 bases from J; bases unmatched to any gene: 9. Per germline, CDR1 MNHEY and CDR2 SMNVEV (reference sequence). The length of the CDR3 is 15 residues. These data originate in a study of cytomegalovirus exposure and HLA in healthy donors.

This receptor was taken from a woman aged 18-30 years in good health and CMV-seronegative. Sequencing input: PBMCs. V and J are TRBV27 and TRBJ1-2; 11 bases align to TRBD1. CDR3 sequence reads: CASSRAGTGGAGYTF. CDR3 DNA sequence: TGTGCCAGCAGTCGAGCCGGGACAGGGGGGGCTGGCTACACCTTC.